This passage covers 26 T cell receptor beta chains from one sample sequenced in a study of identical twins. MiXCR was run by TCRdb on the 5' RACE reads, yielding one entry per CDR3 protein. The table shows 500,000 to 550,000 distinct CDR3 sequences, with 22% occurring only once. These records were also assigned to another study, of T cells expressing NK-cell markers.

The sample taken for sequencing was CD4+ T cells sorted from blood. The origin of the receptors is a woman in her late teens or twenties in good health.

This clonotype was counted only a few times. V is TRBV6-5 and J is TRBJ2-7, with 9 positions matching TRBD1. The CDR3 is 15 amino acids. After removal of 4 bases from V and 5 bases from J, the junction contained 9 bases not matched to a gene. Germline CDR1 is MNHEY and CDR2 is SVGAGI. CDR3 in DNA: TGTGCCAGCAGTTCCTCCGGGACAGGGCTGCACGAGCAGTACTTC. Amino acids: CASSSSGTGLHEQYF.

The rearrangement uses TRBV27 and TRBJ1-5; D is possibly TRBD1 (5 bases). This CDR3 has 15 amino acids. The germline V gene has CDR1 MNHEY and CDR2 SMNVEV (reference sequence). Trimming took 6 bases from V and 2 from J, leaving 14 bases between them. CDR3 coding DNA: TGTGCCAGCAGAAGATCAGGGACGGGCAATCAGCCCCAGCATTTT. Translated, it gives CASRRSGTGNQPQHF.

This clonotype has a handful of counts. The chain combines TRBV29-1 with TRBJ2-3, with 8 bases matching TRBD1. CDR1 SQVTM and CDR2 ANQGSEA come from the germline V gene. Germline trimming cut 5 bases from V and 0 bases from J; bases unmatched to any gene: 4. The CDR3 length is 14 residues. CDR3 coding DNA: TGCAGCGTTCCGCAGGGGGCTAGCACAGATACGCAGTATTTT. It yields the protein CSVPQGASTDTQYF.

This chain's CDR3 is CASSSADRDPTYEQYF. The CDR3 nucleotides read TGTGCCAGCAGTTCCGCCGACCGGGACCCTACCTACGAGCAGTACTTC. V and J are TRBV12-1 and TRBJ2-7; TRBD1 is the table's D call and was not checked against the DNA. TRBV12-1 is described as a pseudogene. This CDR3 is 16 amino acids long.

This clonotype has just a few counts. The genes are TRBV15 and TRBJ2-5, with D maybe TRBD2 (6 bases). The CDR3 loop spans 14 amino acids. V was shortened by 0 bases and J by 3 bases, with 8 bases between the two germline ends. Germline CDR1 reads LNHNV; CDR2 reads YYDKDF (reference sequence). The CDR3 DNA follows: TGTGCCACCAGCAGAGAAGGGGAGGAAGAGACCCAGTACTTC. Translated: CATSREGEEETQYF.

This clonotype has just a few counts. V usage is TRBV5-1 and J usage is TRBJ2-3; TRBD2 aligns across 11 bases. The germline CDR1 and CDR2 sequences are SGHRS and YFSETQ. This CDR3 has 16 residues. Trimming removed 2 bases from V and 1 base from J; junction bases left unmatched: 3. CDR3 nucleotides: TGCGCCAGCAGCTTACCGGGACTAGCGGGCACAGATACGCAGTATTTT. Translating it yields CASSLPGLAGTDTQYF.

This clonotype was recorded many times. The rearrangement joins TRBV24-1 to TRBJ2-5; D gene unclear. V was pared by 2 bases and J by 0 bases, with 12 bases between. Germline assignment: CDR1 KGHDR and CDR2 SFDVKD. This CDR3 comprises 16 residues. The CDR3 region is CATSDSAQADQETQYF. The CDR3 nucleotides read TGTGCCACCAGTGATTCAGCGCAGGCCGACCAAGAGACCCAGTACTTC.

The rearrangement links TRBV7-2 to TRBJ2-5; D is perhaps TRBD2 (6 bases). Trimming pared 5 bases from V and 5 bases from J, leaving 18 bases between. CDR1 is SGHTA, CDR2 FQGNSA, per germline. The CDR3 extends over 15 amino acids. CDR3 sequence reads: CASSPSPARGETQYF. The CDR3 DNA sequence: TGTGCCAGCAGCCCGAGCCCGGCGCGGGGTGAGACCCAGTACTTC.

This clonotype was picked up a small number of times. This rearrangement joins TRBV10-3 to TRBJ1-5, with TRBD1 as a possible D gene (5 bases). This CDR3 has 15 residues. Looked up from germline, CDR1 is ENHRY and CDR2 is SYGVKD. V shed 0 bases and J shed 0 bases, with 6 bases lying between them. DNA of the CDR3: TGTGCCATCAGTGAGTCAGGGACTAGCAATCAGCCCCAGCATTTT. Residues: CAISESGTSNQPQHF.

This clonotype was detected a few times. An end of the junction does not agree with germline; a read error may underlie this. The V gene is TRBV3-1, the J gene TRBJ2-2; D is unclear. This CDR3 comprises 16 residues. CDR1 and CDR2 from the germline V gene are LGHDT and YNNKEL (reference sequence). The DNA for the CDR3 is TGTGCCACCAGCCTCCGCCGACAATCGAACACCGGGGAGCTGTTTTTT. This translates into CATSLRRQSNTGELFF.

This chain uses TRBV7-2 with TRBJ2-5, with D perhaps matching TRBD2 (5 bases). This CDR3 region has 13 residues. Trimming left V 1 base short and J 5 bases short, with 8 bases between. The germline V gene has CDR1 SGHTA and CDR2 FQGNSA. For the CDR3, the DNA is TGTGCCAGCAGCTTAGGAATAGCGGAGACCCAGTACTTC. Translation gives CASSLGIAETQYF.

The V and J genes are TRBV4-3 and TRBJ1-2; D call uncertain. CDR3 length: 12 residues. V lost 5 bases and J 3 bases, leaving 7 bases between the germline ends. Germline V gives CDR1 LGHNA, CDR2 YSLEER. Here the CDR3 reads CASSSRDYGYTF. The DNA for the CDR3 is TGCGCCAGCAGCTCAAGGGACTATGGCTACACCTTC.

In its sample, this clonotype was seen many times. The genes are TRBV7-3 and TRBJ2-3, with 8 bases identical to TRBD2. V trimming: 2 bases; J trimming: 1 base; junction bases outside the gene matches: 2. CDR1 and CDR2 from the germline V gene are SGHTA and FQGTGA. The CDR3 runs to 15 residues. Written as DNA, the CDR3 is TGTGCCAGCAGCTTATACGGGGGGGGCACAGATACGCAGTATTTT. Its translation: CASSLYGGGTDTQYF.

This chain joins TRBV20-1 and TRBJ1-6; the D is unclear. Germline V gene sequence: CDR1 DFQATT, CDR2 SNEGSKA (reference sequence). This CDR3 comprises 12 residues. V was shortened by 4 bases and J by 10 bases, with 11 bases between the two germline ends. The CDR3 region has the DNA TGCAGTGCTACCCGAGGCGGGTCACCCCTCCACTTT. This sequence encodes CSATRGGSPLHF.

The rearrangement joins TRBV7-2 to TRBJ2-3; D gene ambiguous. V shed 2 bases and J shed 6 bases, with 15 bases lying between them. This CDR3 has 15 residues. CDR1 is SGHTA, CDR2 FQGNSA, per germline. CDR3 amino acids: CASSLMDPTTDTQYF. DNA for the CDR3: TGTGCCAGCAGCTTAATGGACCCGACAACGGATACGCAGTATTTT. The full variable domain, in which reference TRBV7-2 and TRBJ2-3 provide the parts outside the CDR3, is GAGVSQSPSNKVTEKGKDVELRCDPISGHTALYWYRQSLGQGLEFLIYFQGNSAPDKSGLPSDRFSAERTGGSVSTLTIQRTQQEDSAVYLCASSLMDPTTDTQYFGPGTRLTVL.

This clonotype was detected many times. The genes are TRBV3-1 and TRBJ2-1, with D possibly TRBD2 on 6 matching bases. The CDR3 covers 13 residues. Per germline, CDR1 LGHDT and CDR2 YNNKEL (reference sequence). V lost 3 bases and J lost 9, with 12 bases in between. DNA for the CDR3: TGTGCCAGCAGCCAGGCATTGGGAGGTGAGCAGTTCTTC. Its protein product is CASSQALGGEQFF.

CDR3 in amino acids: CASSPDRGQPQHF. The CDR3 bases are TGCGCCAGCAGCCCAGACAGGGGTCAGCCCCAGCATTTT. The V gene is TRBV5-1, the J gene TRBJ1-5; 8 bases agree with TRBD1. Trimming at V came to 4 bases and at J to 6 bases, leaving 3 bases not matched to a gene. The CDR3 is 13 residues long. CDR1 is SGHRS, CDR2 YFSETQ, per germline.

Only a few counts were recorded for this clonotype. The CDR3 coding sequence is TGTGCCAGCAGTTACGGGCCTCAGGGCAATCAGCCCCAGCATTTT. Its translation is CASSYGPQGNQPQHF. The chain is built from TRBV6-2 or TRBV6-3 and TRBJ1-5; no clear D gene. Germline V gene data show CDR1 as MNHEY and CDR2 as SVGEGT. V was shortened by 2 bases and J by 2 bases, with 10 bases between the two germline ends. There are 15 residues in the CDR3.

This clonotype was seen a handful of times. The V and J genes are TRBV9 and TRBJ2-5; weak D call: TRBD1 (5 bases). Trimming left V 6 bases short and J 4 bases short, with 19 bases between. CDR1 SGDLS and CDR2 YYNGEE come from the germline V gene. The CDR3 has 15 amino acids. CDR3 protein: CASNLAGLIGETQYF. CDR3 nucleotides: TGTGCCAGCAATTTGGCAGGGTTGATCGGAGAGACCCAGTACTTC.

This clonotype occurred a few times. The rearrangement uses TRBV7-2 and TRBJ2-7; 7 bases fit TRBD1. This CDR3 has 14 residues. The V segment lost 6 bases and the J segment 0 bases; nucleotides outside the gene matches: 5. From germline, CDR1 is SGHTA and CDR2 FQGNSA. The CDR3 nucleotides read TGTGCCAGCAGGAACCGGGACAGCTCCTACGAGCAGTACTTC. Its translation is CASRNRDSSYEQYF.

The chain employs TRBV20-1 and TRBJ2-7; D unclear. CDR1 and CDR2 (germline): DFQATT, SNEGSKA (reference sequence). Trimming took off 3 bases at V and 1 base at J, with 10 bases between the two ends. The CDR3 sequence is 13 residues long. The CDR3 sequence is CSARGGVSYEQYF. The CDR3 nucleotides read TGCAGTGCTAGGGGCGGAGTATCCTACGAGCAGTACTTC.

This chain links TRBV6-1 with TRBJ1-1; 7 bases are shared with TRBD1. Germline-derived CDR1 and CDR2 are MNHNS and SASEGT. The CDR3 runs to 13 residues. Trimming cost V 6 bases and J 4 bases; bases outside gene matches: 5. For the CDR3, the DNA is TGTGCCAGCAGAACACAGGGGTCCACTGAAGCTTTCTTT. This gives the protein CASRTQGSTEAFF.

V gene TRBV4-3 combines with J gene TRBJ2-7; TRBD2 might be the D (5 bases). CDR1 and CDR2 from the germline V gene are LGHNA and YSLEER. The CDR3 is made up of 16 amino acids. Deletions cut 0 bases from V and 5 bases from J, with 17 bases between. The CDR3 nucleotides read TGCGCCAGCAGCCAAGACCGATTGCTAGCTCGGAACGAGCAGTACTTC. Translated: CASSQDRLLARNEQYF.

A single count supports this clonotype. V and J are TRBV6-2 or TRBV6-3 and TRBJ2-7; 9 nucleotides align to TRBD2. V trimming: 6 bases; J trimming: 1 base; junction bases outside the gene matches: 7. The CDR3 contains 15 residues. Germline V gene data show CDR1 as MNHEY and CDR2 as SVGEGT. CDR3: CASSSWTSESYEQYF. The DNA of the CDR3 is TGTGCCAGCAGCTCCTGGACTAGCGAGTCCTACGAGCAGTACTTC.

V usage is TRBV7-2 and J usage is TRBJ2-3; D is perhaps TRBD2 (7 bases). CDR1 is SGHTA and CDR2 is FQGNSA in the germline V gene. V was clipped by 4 bases and J by 6 bases, with 14 bases between them. This CDR3 contains 14 residues. CDR3 amino acids: CASSSGGPPDTQYF. CDR3 DNA: TGTGCCAGCAGCTCGGGGGGCCCGCCGGATACGCAGTATTTT.

The V and J genes are TRBV20-1 and TRBJ1-2; D perhaps matches TRBD1 (5 bases). V dropped 3 bases and J dropped 8 bases, with 16 bases sitting between them. The CDR3 is 13 residues long. The V gene's germline CDR1 is DFQATT and CDR2 SNEGSKA (reference sequence). In DNA, the CDR3 is TGCAGTGCTAGCTTTAGAGGGGTCGGGGGCTACACCTTC. Translated, it gives CSASFRGVGGYTF.